A single sample is the source of the 24 T cell receptor beta chains below, sequenced in a study of T cells in Graves' hyperthyroidism and ophthalmopathy. Regions amplified from RNA transcripts were the TCR beta CDR3 regions. The HTBI primer set drove a first-round RT-PCR of the TCR CDR3. TCRdb reprocessed the multiplex PCR reads via MiXCR and lists one record per CDR3 protein. The sample consists of about 360,000 distinct CDR3 sequences, under 15% of them appearing once. Sequences were obtained from blood. The origin of the receptors is a woman aged 18-35 years with Graves' hyperthyroidism.

For this clonotype: Possible read error: a much larger clone is one base away. The chain recombines TRBV13 with TRBJ1-4; D remains unclear. The V end lost 2 bases, the J end lost 11 bases, and 12 bases lay between the germline ends. This CDR3 spans 13 amino acids. Germline V gene data show CDR1 as PRHDT and CDR2 as FYEKMQ (reference sequence). Here the CDR3 reads CASSLLRPGKLFF. The DNA of the CDR3 is TGTGCCAGCAGCTTACTCCGACCCGGGAAACTGTTTTTT.

This clonotype was detected ten times or more. The CDR3 bases are TGCGCCAGCGACAGGGCTCCTTCTACAACTAGTGGCTACACCTTC. Protein sequence: CASDRAPSTTSGYTF. The rearrangement uses TRBV5-1 and TRBJ1-2; 7 bases align to TRBD1. Trimming took 7 bases from V and 7 from J; bases not matched to a gene: 16. The V gene's germline CDR1 is SGHRS and CDR2 YFSETQ. The CDR3 runs to 15 residues.

This chain links TRBV29-1 with TRBJ1-2; no clear D. Trimming took 4 bases from V and 8 from J, leaving 11 bases between them. The germline CDR1 and CDR2 sequences are SQVTM and ANQGSEA. There are 11 residues in the CDR3. CDR3 sequence (DNA): TGCAGCGTTGTCGCAGCCAGGGGCTACACCTTC. Translation gives CSVVAARGYTF.

This clonotype showed up many times. The chain joins TRBV20-1 to TRBJ2-1; 9 positions agree with TRBD2. V was pared by 0 bases and J by 1 base, with 4 bases of the junction left unmatched. CDR1 DFQATT and CDR2 SNEGSKA come from the germline V gene (reference sequence). This CDR3 is built from 16 residues. CDR3 sequence: CSARDLAGLSYNEQFF. CDR3 DNA: TGCAGTGCTAGAGATCTAGCGGGACTTTCCTACAATGAGCAGTTCTTC.

This clonotype was seen many times. The V call is TRBV15, the J call TRBJ2-7; D is unresolved. V lost 5 bases, J lost 6 bases, and 14 bases lay in between. This CDR3 comprises 13 residues. Germline-derived CDR1 and CDR2 are LNHNV and YYDKDF (reference sequence). CDR3 nucleotides: TGTGCCACCAGCGCTGGGCCCAACGCCGAGCAGTACTTC. It codes for CATSAGPNAEQYF.

The sample holds many counts of this clonotype. The rearrangement uses TRBV9 and TRBJ1-3; D may be TRBD1 (6 bases). V was clipped by 3 bases and J by 4 bases, with 14 bases between them. Germline V gene data show CDR1 as SGDLS and CDR2 as YYNGEE. This CDR3 has 15 amino acids. The CDR3 loop is CASSDPGVRGNTIYF. The CDR3 DNA follows: TGTGCCAGCAGCGACCCAGGGGTGAGGGGAAACACCATATATTTT.

The chain combines TRBV6-1 with TRBJ2-3, with D perhaps TRBD2 (5 bases). Germline CDR1 and CDR2: MNHNS and SASEGT. Trimming removed 8 bases at V and 4 bases at J, with 19 bases between. This CDR3 comprises 15 residues. CDR3 nucleotide sequence: TGTGCCAGCCCCCCCGTCCCTCGGGGTTCAGATACGCAGTATTTT. Its protein product is CASPPVPRGSDTQYF.

This clonotype was seen a handful of times. The chain carries TRBV19 and TRBJ2-3, with unresolved D. The CDR3 has 11 residues. V lost 10 bases to trimming and J lost 6 bases, with 11 bases between them. Germline CDR1 LNHDA, CDR2 SQIVND (reference sequence). CDR3 coding DNA: TGTGCCACCAAACCCGGGGATACGCAGTATTTT. The encoded protein is CATKPGDTQYF. The full variable domain, in which reference TRBV19 and TRBJ2-3 provide the parts outside the CDR3, is DGGITQSPKYLFRKEGQNVTLSCEQNLNHDAMYWYRQDPGQGLRLIYYSQIVNDFQKGDIAEGYSVSREKKESFPLTVTSAQKNPTAFYLCATKPGDTQYFGPGTRLTVL.

The table lists this clonotype with many counts. The chain carries TRBV3-1 and TRBJ2-7; the match to TRBD2 covers 11 bases. The V gene end was trimmed by 0 bases and the J gene end by 3 bases; junction bases not matched to a gene: 4. Germline CDR1 LGHDT, CDR2 YNNKEL (reference sequence). CDR3 length: 16 residues. The CDR3: CASSQDLAGGVYEQYF. DNA for the CDR3: TGTGCCAGCAGCCAAGACTTAGCGGGAGGGGTCTACGAGCAGTACTTC.

The chain combines TRBV19 with TRBJ2-2, with 9 bases that match TRBD2. V was pared by 7 bases and J by 7 bases, with 16 bases of the junction left unmatched. Germline values: CDR1 LNHDA, CDR2 SQIVND (reference sequence). This CDR3 is 17 amino acids long. This CDR3 reads CASTYGAGGPVVGELFF. CDR3 in DNA: TGTGCCAGTACGTACGGCGCGGGAGGGCCGGTAGTCGGGGAGCTGTTTTTT.

The chain combines TRBV28 with TRBJ1-2, with D perhaps matching TRBD1 (6 bases). This CDR3 is 12 amino acids long. V lost 8 bases and J lost 7, with 14 bases in between. Germline loops: CDR1 MDHEN, CDR2 SYDVKM. The CDR3 DNA follows: TGTGCCAGCGGTGGGGGCGCGGGTGGCTACACCTTC. Protein sequence: CASGGGAGGYTF.

This clonotype has at least ten counts. The CDR3, as DNA: TGCAGTGCTAGAGTAGGGCGGAGGACCTATAGCAATCAGCCCCAGCATTTT. Its translation is CSARVGRRTYSNQPQHF. The V call is TRBV20-1, the J call TRBJ1-5; D call uncertain. Deletions cut 1 base from V and 0 bases from J, with 16 bases between. This CDR3 has 17 residues. Germline V CDR1 and CDR2: DFQATT, SNEGSKA (reference sequence).

This clonotype showed up many times. The chain employs TRBV2 and TRBJ2-7; weak D call: TRBD1 (5 bases). In germline, CDR1 is SNHLY, CDR2 FYNNEI. V was shortened by 8 bases and J by 3 bases, with 14 bases between the two germline ends. The CDR3 covers 13 residues. The DNA for the CDR3 is TGTGCCAGCCGACAGACTGAGAGCTACGAGCAGTACTTC. Translation gives CASRQTESYEQYF.

The chain is built from TRBV2 and TRBJ2-3; TRBD1 matches 9 bases. Per germline, CDR1 SNHLY and CDR2 FYNNEI. The junction had 4 bases not matched to a gene; V was cut back by 4 bases and J by 2 bases. This CDR3 comprises 15 residues. This CDR3 reads CASSGRDRATDTQYF. CDR3 in DNA: TGTGCCAGCAGTGGCCGGGACAGGGCCACAGATACGCAGTATTTT.

Many counts were recorded for this clonotype. The chain recombines TRBV9 with TRBJ1-2, with D uncertain. The CDR3 sequence is 13 residues long. Germline V lookup: CDR1 SGDLS, CDR2 YYNGEE. Trimming stripped 5 bases from V and 7 bases from J, with 15 bases between. This chain's CDR3 is CASSEDGRRGYTF. CDR3 nucleotide sequence: TGTGCCAGCAGTGAGGACGGTCGGCGTGGCTACACCTTC.

This clonotype was found many times. CDR3: CASSWQGGLGRKPHNEQFF. The DNA of the CDR3 is TGTGCCAGTAGTTGGCAGGGAGGATTGGGGCGTAAGCCGCACAATGAGCAGTTCTTC. This rearrangement joins TRBV19 to TRBJ2-1; possible D gene TRBD2, 6 bases. Germline CDR1 is LNHDA and CDR2 is SQIVND (reference sequence). The CDR3 extends over 19 amino acids. The germline V and J ends were trimmed by 5 bases and 5 bases, with 28 bases remaining between them.

The chain carries TRBV14 and TRBJ1-1; D ambiguous. Germline V gives CDR1 SGHDN, CDR2 FVKESK. V shed 3 bases and J shed 13 bases, with 3 bases lying between them. The CDR3 has 8 amino acids. CDR3 coding DNA: TGTGCCAGCAGCCACGGTTTCTTT. This translates into CASSHGFF.

This clonotype turned up a few times. The chain employs TRBV7-2 and TRBJ1-5, with D unresolved. The CDR3 totals 15 residues. Trimming took 5 bases from V and 4 from J, leaving 15 bases between them. Germline V gene sequence: CDR1 SGHTA, CDR2 FQGNSA. CDR3 sequence: CASSLDPSNNQPQHF. In nucleotides, the CDR3 is TGTGCCAGCAGCCTGGACCCCTCTAATAATCAGCCCCAGCATTTT. The full variable domain, rest sourced from reference TRBV7-2 and TRBJ1-5, is GAGVSQSPSNKVTEKGKDVELRCDPISGHTALYWYRQSLGQGLEFLIYFQGNSAPDKSGLPSDRFSAERTGGSVSTLTIQRTQQEDSAVYLCASSLDPSNNQPQHFGDGTRLSIL.

This clonotype was observed many times. V usage is TRBV28 and J usage is TRBJ1-2, with D possibly being TRBD1 (6 bases). The CDR3 is 14 amino acids. V lost 3 bases and J lost 4, with 12 bases in between. Germline V CDR1 and CDR2: MDHEN, SYDVKM. The CDR3 region is CASSFVGAGYGYTF. The CDR3 DNA is TGTGCCAGCAGTTTCGTGGGGGCCGGCTATGGCTACACCTTC.

This clonotype was observed at least ten times. This chain joins TRBV4-1 and TRBJ2-7; TRBD1 aligns across 9 bases. Germline V gene sequence: CDR1 MGHRA, CDR2 YSYEKL. V shed 4 bases, J shed 4 bases, and the junction held 5 bases outside the gene matches. The length of the CDR3 is 14 residues. The CDR3 spells CASSPDRGFYEQYF. The CDR3 region has the DNA TGCGCCAGCAGCCCGGACAGGGGATTTTACGAGCAGTACTTC.

This clonotype was recorded a few times. This clone may be a read error of a much larger clone one base away. The V gene is TRBV28, the J gene TRBJ1-5; TRBD1 matches at 8 bases. The length of the CDR3 is 16 residues. Germline V CDR1 and CDR2: MDHEN, SYDVKM. The CDR3 reads CAGSRVKGQADQPQHF. In nucleotides, the CDR3 is TGTGCCGGCAGTCGAGTAAAGGGACAGGCGGATCAGCCCCAGCATTTT. Variable domain in full (rest from reference TRBV28 and TRBJ1-5): DVKVTQSSRYLVKRTGEKVFLECVQDMDHENMFWYRQDPGLGLRLIYFSYDVKMKEKGDIPEGYSVSREKKERFSLILESASTNQTSMYLCAGSRVKGQADQPQHFGDGTRLSIL.

This clonotype appeared many times. V is TRBV6-1 and J is TRBJ1-1, with D hard to call. Germline V gene lookup returns CDR1 MNHNS and CDR2 SASEGT. This CDR3 region has 13 residues. V shed 6 bases and J shed 1 base, with 9 bases lying between them. In nucleotides, the CDR3 is TGTGCCAGCAGGGATCCAGGGAACACTGAAGCTTTCTTT. Amino acid sequence: CASRDPGNTEAFF.

This clonotype was counted a few times. The rearrangement joins TRBV6-1 to TRBJ1-2; D possibly corresponds to TRBD1 (5 bases). The CDR3 has 14 residues. The V end lost 11 bases, the J end lost 3 bases, and 19 bases lay between the germline ends. Germline lookup yields CDR1 MNHNS and CDR2 SASEGT. This CDR3 is CAAGSGRGDYGYTF. CDR3 nucleotides: TGTGCCGCCGGCTCCGGGAGGGGTGACTATGGCTACACCTTC.

This clonotype has only a few counts. This sequence may be a read error, since a much larger clone differs from it by one base. V usage is TRBV11-2 and J usage is TRBJ1-5; D is undetermined. The CDR3 covers 12 residues. The germline gives CDR1 SGHAT, CDR2 FQNNGV. CDR3 amino acids: CAGSLDGQPQHF. CDR3 nucleotides: TGTGCCGGCAGCTTAGATGGCCAGCCCCAGCATTTT. The full variable domain, rest sourced from reference TRBV11-2 and TRBJ1-5, is EAGVAQSPRYKIIEKRQSVAFWCNPISGHATLYWYQQILGQGPKLLIQFQNNGVVDDSQLPKDRFSAERLKGVDSTLKIQPAKLEDSAVYLCAGSLDGQPQHFGDGTRLSIL.